This T cell receptor (beta chain) was recovered during a study of blood T cells in healthy people across ages. Overall study findings and caveats: Conclusively comparing naive with antigen-experienced cells was impossible with unsorted PBMCs.

In this sample, this clonotype turned up a few times. Its antigen is undetermined. Sample donors were healthy Caucasian individuals that came from Russia, aged roughly 6 to 100. They isolated at least 6.5 million PBMCs from each sample. A second PCR, run for roughly 7 to 12 cycles, used a sample-barcoded 5' primer plus a J-beta primer mix. Through a template-switch adaptor with 12 random nucleotides, each cDNA molecule received a tag. TCRdb reanalysed the 5' RACE reads using MiXCR and keeps one entry per CDR3 protein. The sample holds about 900,000 distinct CDR3 sequences; 40% to 60% are singletons and the top ten take roughly 13%. V dropped 6 bases and J dropped 6 bases, with 18 bases sitting between them. CDR3 size: 14 residues.

The origin of this receptor is a man younger than 40 in good health. Sequencing was done on a sample of blood. This chain joins TRBV12-3 or TRBV12-4 and TRBJ2-7; D remains ambiguous. The CDR3 nucleotides are TGTGCCAGCAGCCCGGAGAGGCTCCTTGGCGAGCAGTACTTC. This sequence encodes CASSPERLLGEQYF.